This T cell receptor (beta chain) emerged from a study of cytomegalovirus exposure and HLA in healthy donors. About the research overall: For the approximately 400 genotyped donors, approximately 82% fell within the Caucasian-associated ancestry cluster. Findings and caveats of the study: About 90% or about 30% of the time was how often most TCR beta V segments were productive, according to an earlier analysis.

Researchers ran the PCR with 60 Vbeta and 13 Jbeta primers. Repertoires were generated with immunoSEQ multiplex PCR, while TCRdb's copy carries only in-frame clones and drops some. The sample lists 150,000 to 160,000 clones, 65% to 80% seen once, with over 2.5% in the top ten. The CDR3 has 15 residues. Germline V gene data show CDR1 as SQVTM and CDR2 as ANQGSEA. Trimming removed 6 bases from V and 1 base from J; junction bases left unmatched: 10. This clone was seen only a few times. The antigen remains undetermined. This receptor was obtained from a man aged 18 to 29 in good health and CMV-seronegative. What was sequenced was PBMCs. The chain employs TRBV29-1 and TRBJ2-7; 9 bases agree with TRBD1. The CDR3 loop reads CSVRYLGTGSYEQYF. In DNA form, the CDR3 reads TGCAGCGTCAGATACCTCGGGACAGGGTCCTACGAGCAGTACTTC.